The clone carrying this T cell receptor beta chain was seen more than once but under ten times. The antigen is not known. This sample was included in a study of beta chain features in type 1 diabetes. General study findings and limits: When cDNA is sequenced, cells with high TCR expression could be over-represented. A definitive answer on HLA type influencing TCRB rearrangement was not reached here. PCR might preferentially amplify shorter templates, equally in patients and controls. Insertions at VDJ junctions were less frequent in type 1 diabetes patients. These patients also deleted more nucleotides at the same junctions.

Reverse transcription of all isolated RNA meant that expressed TCRB transcripts were sequenced. Profiling relied on immunoSEQ multiplex PCR, and the TCRdb table lists in-frame clones only, not all of them. The sample yields 200,000 to 250,000 clones, approximately 10% seen once. There are 15 residues in the CDR3. The germline CDR1 and CDR2 sequences are SGDLS and YYNGEE. With 0 bases removed from V and 4 bases from J, the gap between germline ends came to 11 bases. V gene TRBV9 combines with J gene TRBJ2-1; the D gene is possibly TRBD2 (6 bases). Material for sequencing was central memory CD4+ T cells from blood. The receptor was derived from a man between 18 and 29 years old in good health. The chain's CDR3 is CASSVEGAGYNEQFF. CDR3 DNA: TGTGCCAGCAGCGTAGAAGGGGCGGGATACAATGAGCAGTTCTTC.